Listed below are T cell receptor beta chains from one sample, sequenced in a study of cytomegalovirus exposure and HLA in healthy donors. Assay used: immunoSEQ multiplex PCR; TCRdb lists only in-frame clones, some missing. This sample has about 270,000 clones, with around 86% found just once. The sequencing input was PBMCs. The receptors were gathered from a woman aged 18-29 years in good health and CMV-seronegative. Both conserved end residues are part of each CDR3. A D gene is named only where the DNA matches it firmly. Only part of the rows carry a size: once, few, many, or a class if the clone is expanded.

NA TRBD1 TRBJ1-2 TRBV6-5 TGTGCCAGCAGTGCCCAGGGGGCGCTGGGCTACACCTTC CASSAQGALGYTF
once NA TRBJ2-3 TRBV11-3 TGTGCCAGCAGCTTCCTAGGACTATCTACAGATACGCAGTATTTT CASSFLGLSTDTQYF
NA TRBD2 TRBJ2-5 TRBV7-6 TGTGCCAGCAGGTCGAATAGCGGGGGAGGGATAGAGACCCAGTACTTC CASRSNSGGGIETQYF
NA TRBD1 TRBJ2-7 TRBV29-1 TGCAGCTCGAAGCCGGGACAGGTGGTTTACGAGCAGTACTTC CSSKPGQVVYEQYF
NA TRBD1 TRBJ1-5 TRBV5-4 TGTGCCACCGGGACAGATATTAGCAATCAGCCCCAGCATTTT CATGTDISNQPQHF
once TRBD1 TRBJ1-2 TRBV6-5 TGTGCCAGCAGTTATTCAGGGACAGACTATGGCTACACCTTC CASSYSGTDYGYTF
NA NA TRBJ1-2 TRBV7-6 TGTGCCAGCAGCTTAACATCTAACTATGGCTACACCTTC CASSLTSNYGYTF
NA NA TRBJ1-2 TRBV11-1 TGTGCCAGCAGCTTATCCAGGGCCTCTGGCTACACCTTC CASSLSRASGYTF
NA NA TRBJ2-1 TRBV29-1 TGCAGCGTTGAAGATCTCGCGAGATGGTCCTACAATGAGCAGTTCTTC CSVEDLARWSYNEQFF
NA NA TRBJ1-2 TRBV9 TGTGCCAGCAGCGTCAACAGAGATGGCTACACCTTC CASSVNRDGYTF
NA TRBD1 TRBJ2-7 TRBV9 TGTGCCAGCAGCATCTCGGACAGGGTGCACGAGCAGTACTTC CASSISDRVHEQYF
NA NA TRBJ1-1 TRBV2 TGTGCCAGCAGTGAGCAGGGGCCCACTGAAGCTTTCTTT CASSEQGPTEAFF
NA TRBD1 TRBJ1-6 TRBV4-2 TGTGCCAGCAGCCAAGAAACAGGGGCGGATTCACCCCTCCACTTT CASSQETGADSPLHF
NA TRBD2 TRBJ2-7 TRBV6-5 TGTGCCAGCACAGTAGCGGGGGGGCCAGTTTACGAGCAGTACTTC CASTVAGGPVYEQYF
few TRBD1 TRBJ1-1 TRBV30 TGTGCCTGGAGTCACGGGACAGGGATAGAAGCTTTCTTT CAWSHGTGIEAFF
NA NA TRBJ2-7 TRBV27 TGTGCCAGCAGTTTATTTCAGGGAGGAGAGGACTACGAGCAGTACTTC CASSLFQGGEDYEQYF
once NA TRBJ1-5 TRBV6-1 TGTGCCAGTTCGGACCAAGGGGATCAGCCCCAGCATTTT CASSDQGDQPQHF
NA TRBD2 TRBJ2-1 TRBV14 TGTGCCAGCAGCACAACTAGCGGCTTTTACAATGAGCAGTTCTTC CASSTTSGFYNEQFF
NA NA TRBJ1-2 TRBV5-1 TGCGCCAGCAGCCCAGGGGTGGCCACGAACGTCTATGGCTACACCTTC CASSPGVATNVYGYTF
NA NA TRBJ2-2 TRBV9 TGTGCCAGCAGCGTACAAGGGGATACCGGGGAGCTGTTTTTT CASSVQGDTGELFF
NA NA TRBJ2-3 TRBV27 TGTGCCAGCAGTTTAGACCCGGGGAGGGGGATTGGTGGAGATACGCAGTATTTT CASSLDPGRGIGGDTQYF
NA TRBD1 TRBJ1-2 TRBV27 TGTGCCAGCAGTTCCAGGGGGCTGGATGGCTACACCTTC CASSSRGLDGYTF
NA NA TRBJ1-1 TRBV29-1 TGCAGCGTTTTTGCGACAGCCTTGAACACTGAAGCTTTCTTT CSVFATALNTEAFF
NA NA TRBJ1-5 TRBV11-2 TGTGCCAGCAGCTGGAAGGGGGATCAGCCCCAGCATTTT CASSWKGDQPQHF
NA NA TRBJ1-1 TRBV27 TGTGCCAGCAGTTTACGGGAACAAACTGAAGCTTTCTTT CASSLREQTEAFF
NA NA TRBJ1-2 TRBV9 TGTGCCAGCAGCGCCGGCAGATGGGAGGCAAATGGCTACACCTTC CASSAGRWEANGYTF
NA NA TRBJ1-1 TRBV4-3 TGCGCCAGCAGCCAAGAACTCGGGGGTGGCACTGAAGCTTTCTTT CASSQELGGGTEAFF
few TRBD1 TRBJ2-7 TRBV5-4 TGTGCCAGCAGCTTGGGTGGGACAGGGCTTTACGAGCAGTACTTC CASSLGGTGLYEQYF
NA TRBD1 TRBJ2-7 TRBV5-5 TGTGCCAGCAGCCATCCCGGACAGGGCTACGAGCAGTACTTC CASSHPGQGYEQYF
NA NA TRBJ2-7 TRBV4-3 TGCGCCAGCAGCCAAGCCAGGGGCGCTTACGAGCAGTACTTC CASSQARGAYEQYF
NA TRBD1 TRBJ1-1 TRBV28 TGTGCCAGCAGTTCAGGGACAGGGAGAACTGAAGCTTTCTTT CASSSGTGRTEAFF
once TRBD2 TRBJ2-7 TRBV11-2 TGTGCCAGCAGGGGCCTAGCGGGAGGGCCCTACGAGCAGTACTTC CASRGLAGGPYEQYF
NA TRBD1 TRBJ1-2 TRBV5-6 TGTGCCAGCGCGGCAGGGGGCGTCTATGGCTACACCTTC CASAAGGVYGYTF
NA NA TRBJ2-5 TRBV11-2 TGTGCCAGCAGCTTAGACTCGGTGGAGACCCAGTACTTC CASSLDSVETQYF
NA NA TRBJ2-5 TRBV6-1 TGTGCCAGCAGTGAAGTATGGGGTCGGGGGGAGACCCAGTACTTC CASSEVWGRGETQYF
NA TRBD2 TRBJ2-5 TRBV10-2 TGCGCCAGCATCCCGGTAATCAGCGGGGGAACGGGGGAGACCCAGTACTTC CASIPVISGGTGETQYF
NA TRBD1 TRBJ2-7 TRBV14 TGTGCCAGCAGCCAATTAGGGACAGCCCCCTACGAGCAGTACTTC CASSQLGTAPYEQYF
NA TRBD1 TRBJ2-7 TRBV18 TGTGCCAGCTCACCTACGGGACAGGCCTACGAGCAGTACTTC CASSPTGQAYEQYF
NA TRBD1 TRBJ1-5 TRBV7-3 TGTGCCAGCAGCTTGACAGGGTCCGACCAGCCCCAGCATTTT CASSLTGSDQPQHF
once TRBD1 TRBJ2-1 TRBV28 TGTGCCAGCAGGGACAGGGGGGCTTACAATGAGCAGTTCTTC CASRDRGAYNEQFF